Below are 21 T cell receptor beta chains sequenced from a single sample in a study of blood T cell repertoires in COVID-19. TCRdb keeps only in-frame clones here, not all; method: immunoSEQ multiplex PCR. The sample has about 200,000 clones; more than 70% are singletons. Sequencing was carried out using peripheral blood. These receptors all come from a woman between 50 and 59 years old with acute or convalescent COVID-19.

The V and J genes are TRBV11-2 and TRBJ2-1; 7 nucleotides align to TRBD2. The J segment lost 7 bases and the V segment lost 5 bases, leaving 11 bases of the junction unmatched. The CDR3 loop spans 15 amino acids. Germline-derived CDR1 and CDR2 are SGHAT and FQNNGV. This chain's CDR3 is CASSETSGILNEQFF. In DNA form, the CDR3 reads TGTGCCAGCAGCGAGACGAGCGGGATCCTGAATGAGCAGTTCTTC.

The chain has TRBV29-1 and TRBJ2-2, with TRBD2 matching 13 bases. Germline V gene data show CDR1 as SQVTM and CDR2 as ANQGSEA. Trimming took 6 bases from V and 7 from J; bases not matched to a gene: 8. This CDR3 has 15 amino acids. As DNA, the CDR3 is TGCAGCGTCATACTAGCGGGAGGGCTGGTCGGGGAGCTGTTTTTT. This codes for CSVILAGGLVGELFF.

The rearrangement uses TRBV28 and TRBJ2-7; tentative D call: TRBD1 (5 bases). The germline gives CDR1 MDHEN, CDR2 SYDVKM. V lost 2 bases, J lost 2 bases, and 10 bases lay in between. This CDR3 has 14 amino acids. CDR3 sequence: CASSLIFRAYEQYF. The CDR3 region has the DNA TGTGCCAGCAGTTTAATATTCAGGGCCTACGAGCAGTACTTC.

The CDR3 spells CASSPEGFMNTEAFF. In DNA, the CDR3 is TGTGCCAGCTCACCAGAGGGATTCATGAACACTGAAGCTTTCTTT. This chain joins TRBV18 and TRBJ1-1; no reliable D call. Germline CDR1 reads KGHSH; CDR2 reads LQKENI. The CDR3 spans 15 residues. The V end lost 2 bases, the J end lost 0 bases, and 10 bases lay between the germline ends.

This clone was counted a single time. V and J are TRBV11-2 and TRBJ2-1, with D hard to call. CDR3 length: 16 amino acids. Per the germline V gene, CDR1 is SGHAT and CDR2 is FQNNGV. V was cut by 2 bases and J by 0 bases, with 11 bases left in between. The CDR3 nucleotides read TGTGCCAGCAGCTTATACCAGCCTAGCTCCTACAATGAGCAGTTCTTC. Residues: CASSLYQPSSYNEQFF.

This sequence joins TRBV6-5 and TRBJ2-7; 8 bases are shared with TRBD1. The CDR3 spans 15 residues. V lost 8 bases and J lost 2; bases outside the gene matches: 11. CDR1 and CDR2 (germline): MNHEY, SVGAGI. As DNA, the CDR3 is TGTGCCAGCGTACAGGGGGTCTCACCAACCTACGAGCAGTACTTC. It translates to CASVQGVSPTYEQYF.

This clone appeared a few times. V gene TRBV6-6 combines with J gene TRBJ2-1; D remains unclear. Germline values: CDR1 MNHNY, CDR2 SVGAGI (reference sequence). The CDR3 consists of 15 residues. The V end was cut by 7 bases, the J end by 0 bases, with 13 bases between. CDR3 coding DNA: TGTGCCAGCACTAAACTCGAGAGCTCCTACAATGAGCAGTTCTTC. It encodes CASTKLESSYNEQFF.

V gene TRBV28 combines with J gene TRBJ1-5, with 11 bases fitting TRBD1. The ends lost 3 bases at V and 5 bases at J; junction bases unmatched: 3. The CDR3 has 15 amino acids. Germline CDR1 reads MDHEN; CDR2 reads SYDVKM. CDR3 sequence: CASSFGQGAYQPQHF. Written as DNA, the CDR3 is TGTGCCAGCAGTTTCGGACAGGGGGCTTATCAGCCCCAGCATTTT.

The chain uses TRBV11-2 and TRBJ2-1, with TRBD2 as a possible D gene (6 bases). The CDR3 consists of 15 residues. CDR1 is SGHAT, CDR2 FQNNGV, per germline. Trimming took off 7 bases at V and 4 bases at J, with 17 bases between the two ends. In nucleotides, the CDR3 is TGTGCCAGCAACCCTAGGAATAGCGGATACAATGAGCAGTTCTTC. Protein sequence: CASNPRNSGYNEQFF. Together with reference TRBV11-2 and TRBJ2-1, the CDR3 gives the full variable domain: EAGVAQSPRYKIIEKRQSVAFWCNPISGHATLYWYQQILGQGPKLLIQFQNNGVVDDSQLPKDRFSAERLKGVDSTLKIQPAKLEDSAVYLCASNPRNSGYNEQFFGPGTRLTVL.

Only one count was recorded for this clone. The chain is built from TRBV28 and TRBJ2-2; D might be TRBD1 (5 bases). V was trimmed by 3 bases and J by 6 bases, leaving 17 bases between them. Germline CDR1 MDHEN, CDR2 SYDVKM. CDR3 length: 16 amino acids. CDR3 coding DNA: TGTGCCAGCAGTTTGCCAGGGCCGACGTCCCCCGGGGAGCTGTTTTTT. It is translated as CASSLPGPTSPGELFF.

The chain carries TRBV4-1 and TRBJ1-5; D unclear. V was clipped by 0 bases and J by 9 bases, with 12 bases between them. From germline, CDR1 is MGHRA and CDR2 YSYEKL. The CDR3 consists of 14 residues. CDR3 residues: CASSQEDWAGPQHF. DNA for the CDR3: TGCGCCAGCAGCCAAGAGGACTGGGCAGGGCCCCAGCATTTT.

The chain combines TRBV6-5 with TRBJ1-3, with TRBD1 matching 9 bases. This CDR3 is built from 16 residues. J was trimmed by 4 bases and V by 2 bases; bases with no gene match: 6. Looked up from germline, CDR1 is MNHEY and CDR2 is SVGAGI. The chain's CDR3 is CASSYGRTGAGNTIYF. In DNA form, the CDR3 reads TGTGCCAGCAGTTACGGGAGGACAGGGGCCGGAAACACCATATATTTT.

The gene calls are TRBV15 and TRBJ2-6; D remains unclear. Trimming stripped 4 bases from V and 0 bases from J, with 4 bases between. Germline CDR1 and CDR2: LNHNV and YYDKDF (reference sequence). The CDR3 runs to 14 residues. The CDR3 DNA follows: TGTGCCACCAGCATCGGCTCTGGGGCCAACGTCCTGACTTTC. This gives the protein CATSIGSGANVLTF.

The chain combines TRBV27 with TRBJ1-3; tentative D call: TRBD1 (5 bases). CDR3 length equals 16 residues. V was trimmed by 1 base and J by 4 bases, leaving 14 bases between them. CDR1 and CDR2 (germline): MNHEY, SMNVEV (reference sequence). The CDR3 DNA follows: TGTGCCAGCAGTTTATTAGGGAGGGGTGACGGAAACACCATATATTTT. Its translation: CASSLLGRGDGNTIYF.

V is TRBV28 and J is TRBJ1-5, with D unresolved. The CDR3 consists of 16 residues. Trimming removed 0 bases from V and 2 bases from J, with 11 bases in between. Per the germline V gene, CDR1 is MDHEN and CDR2 is SYDVKM. As DNA, the CDR3 is TGTGCCAGCAGTTTATGGGGCCTTCGTCGCAATCAGCCCCAGCATTTT. It translates to CASSLWGLRRNQPQHF.

J is TRBJ1-2 and V is TRBV28, with 8 bases lining up with TRBD1. This CDR3 spans 14 amino acids. CDR1 is MDHEN, CDR2 SYDVKM, per germline. Unmatched junction bases numbered 0, after V lost 3 bases and J lost 0 bases. CDR3 in amino acids: CASSLTGANYGYTF. The CDR3 bases are TGTGCCAGCAGTTTGACAGGGGCTAACTATGGCTACACCTTC.

The rearrangement links TRBV9 to TRBJ2-3; D is possibly TRBD2 (5 bases). The V end was cut by 4 bases, the J end by 2 bases, with 11 bases between. Germline CDR1 SGDLS, CDR2 YYNGEE. The CDR3 consists of 14 residues. CDR3 coding DNA: TGTGCCAGCAGCCCCAAGCGGAACACAGATACGCAGTATTTT. Residues: CASSPKRNTDTQYF.

The V and J genes are TRBV7-6 and TRBJ1-1; 7 nucleotides agree with TRBD1. The ends lost 3 bases at V and 11 bases at J; junction bases unmatched: 3. Germline-derived CDR1 and CDR2 are SGHVS and FNYEAQ. This CDR3 is built from 11 residues. Here the CDR3 reads CASSLTGNAFF. The CDR3 DNA is TGTGCCAGCAGCTTGACAGGGAACGCTTTCTTT.

This clone was seen at least ten times. The chain is built from TRBV6-5 and TRBJ1-6, with D perhaps matching TRBD1 (6 bases). The germline gives CDR1 MNHEY, CDR2 SVGAGI. This CDR3 comprises 15 residues. The V and J ends lost 8 bases and 10 bases respectively, with 21 bases between them. The CDR3 loop reads CASSPSQGNQSPLHF. Here the CDR3 DNA reads TGTGCCAGCTCCCCGTCTCAGGGGAATCAGTCACCCCTCCACTTT.

The chain carries TRBV7-9 and TRBJ2-5, with D possibly matching TRBD2 (5 bases). V dropped 5 bases and J dropped 2 bases, with 15 bases sitting between them. Germline CDR1 is SEHNR and CDR2 is FQNEAQ (reference sequence). The CDR3 spans 15 residues. The CDR3 reads CASSPRGFGQETQYF. In DNA, the CDR3 is TGTGCCAGCAGCCCTAGAGGGTTTGGGCAAGAGACCCAGTACTTC.

The J gene is TRBJ1-5, the V gene TRBV7-6; 10 bases match TRBD1. The V gene's germline CDR1 is SGHVS and CDR2 FNYEAQ. CDR3 length equals 17 residues. V shed 5 bases, J shed 6 bases, and the junction held 13 bases outside the gene matches. The CDR3: CASSPYGGTGVGQPQHF. CDR3 nucleotides: TGTGCCAGCAGCCCATACGGGGGGACAGGGGTCGGTCAGCCCCAGCATTTT.